One and the same sample provided the 9 T cell receptor beta chains below, sequenced in a study of graft-versus-host responses after intestinal transplantation. Clones were read by immunoSEQ multiplex PCR, and TCRdb kept only the in-frame ones, dropping some. Seen here are under 150,000 clones, around 90% observed once, and the top ten hold approximately 0.17%. For these TCRs, the target antigens are not known. This material consisted of unstimulated CD4+ T cells sorted from spleen or lymph node cells, taken before intestinal transplant. All receptors come from a human donor who received an intestinal transplant.

The chain joins TRBV4-2 to TRBJ2-1, with 13 positions matching TRBD2. V lost 3 bases and J lost 3; bases outside the gene matches: 5. Germline assignment: CDR1 LGHNA and CDR2 YNFKEQ. The CDR3 is 17 amino acids. The CDR3 spells CASSHQLAGGFYNEQFF. The CDR3 DNA sequence: TGTGCCAGCAGCCACCAACTAGCGGGGGGGTTCTACAATGAGCAGTTCTTC.

The rearrangement uses TRBV7-9 and TRBJ1-2, with D possibly being TRBD1 (5 bases). V dropped 5 bases and J dropped 8 bases, with 12 bases sitting between them. CDR3 length: 12 amino acids. CDR1 and CDR2 from the germline V gene are SEHNR and FQNEAQ (reference sequence). CDR3 DNA sequence: TGTGCCAGCAGCCGCAGGGTTGTGGGCTACACCTTC. Translated, it gives CASSRRVVGYTF. Full variable domain (missing parts from reference TRBV7-9 and TRBJ1-2): DTGVSQNPRHKITKRGQNVTFRCDPISEHNRLYWYRQTLGQGPEFLTYFQNEAQLEKSRLLSDRFSAERPKGSFSTLEIQRTEQGDSAMYLCASSRRVVGYTFGSGTRLTVV.

This rearrangement joins TRBV5-1 to TRBJ2-5, with D possibly TRBD1 on 6 matching bases. Trimming pared 0 bases from V and 4 bases from J, leaving 10 bases between. Germline CDR1 and CDR2: SGHRS and YFSETQ. The CDR3 totals 14 residues. The CDR3 coding sequence is TGCGCCAGCAGCTTGGGGGGGCCCGGAGAGACCCAGTACTTC. This gives the protein CASSLGGPGETQYF.

This clone appeared once. The chain couples TRBV27 to TRBJ1-1; possibly TRBD1 for D (5 bases). Between the trimmed V and J ends, which lost 7 bases and 5 bases, there was a span of 17 bases. The CDR3 has 14 amino acids. CDR1 is MNHEY and CDR2 is SMNVEV in the germline V gene (reference sequence). CDR3 coding DNA: TGTGCCAGCATTCCCGGGAGGGGAGGGACTGAAGCTTTCTTT. It specifies CASIPGRGGTEAFF.

The chain is built from TRBV11-3 and TRBJ2-3; tentative D call: TRBD2 (6 bases). CDR1 is SGHNT and CDR2 is YENEEA in the germline V gene. This CDR3 is built from 14 residues. V was trimmed by 5 bases and J by 0 bases, leaving 9 bases between them. The CDR3 here is CASSPRESTDTQYF. The CDR3 nucleotides are TGTGCCAGCAGCCCTCGGGAGAGCACAGATACGCAGTATTTT. Together with reference TRBV11-3 and TRBJ2-3, the CDR3 gives the full variable domain: EAGVVQSPRYKIIEKKQPVAFWCNPISGHNTLYWYLQNLGQGPELLIRYENEEAVDDSQLPKDRFSAERLKGVDSTLKIQPAELGDSAVYLCASSPRESTDTQYFGPGTRLTVL.

This clone has a single count. The chain links TRBV6-4 to TRBJ2-1; D tentatively reads TRBD1 or TRBD2 (6 bases each). This CDR3 has 16 residues. V lost 6 bases and J lost 2, with 17 bases in between. Germline CDR1 is MRHNA and CDR2 is SNTAGT. CDR3 amino acids: CASSPRGQPPYNEQFF. The CDR3 DNA sequence: TGTGCCAGCAGCCCCCGGGGGCAGCCTCCCTACAATGAGCAGTTCTTC.

The chain carries TRBV10-3 and TRBJ1-1, with 10 bases aligning to TRBD1. Germline V lookup: CDR1 ENHRY, CDR2 SYGVKD. This CDR3 is 16 amino acids long. Trimming removed 3 bases from V and 3 bases from J; junction bases left unmatched: 7. CDR3 DNA sequence: TGTGCCATCAGTGAAGGACAGGGGGGGATAGACACTGAAGCTTTCTTT. Amino acids: CAISEGQGGIDTEAFF.

The chain employs TRBV9 and TRBJ2-5; the match to TRBD2 covers 8 bases. CDR3 length equals 14 residues. The junction had 7 bases not matched to a gene; V was cut back by 4 bases and J by 5 bases. Germline V lookup: CDR1 SGDLS, CDR2 YYNGEE. CDR3 in DNA: TGTGCCAGCAGCCCCCGGACTAGCCGGGAGACCCAGTACTTC. As protein: CASSPRTSRETQYF.

The V call is TRBV5-1, the J call TRBJ2-5; TRBD1 or TRBD2 may be the D gene (5 bases each). The V gene lost 0 bases and the J gene lost 2 bases, with 11 bases spanning the gap. The germline gives CDR1 SGHRS, CDR2 YFSETQ. CDR3 length: 15 residues. DNA for the CDR3: TGCGCCAGCAGCTTGGGTGGGGGTACTCAAGAGACCCAGTACTTC. Its translation is CASSLGGGTQETQYF.